This T cell receptor beta chain stems from a study of sequential checkpoint blockade in melanoma. Treatment meaning: randomized to nivolumab then ipilimumab (arm A) or the reverse (arm B). Patients had received no earlier DNA-damaging chemotherapy. PBMC sorting kept live CD3+CD8+ cells without CD19 or CD56. The CDR3 sequence is 11 residues long. The V gene end was trimmed by 7 bases and the J gene end by 7 bases; junction bases not matched to a gene: 3. Germline values: CDR1 MDHEN, CDR2 SYDVKM. Only in-frame clones appear in the TCRdb table, and some are missing; sequencing was by immunoSEQ multiplex PCR. The sample has about 40,000 clones; 84% are singletons.

The sequenced sample was CD8+ T cells sorted from blood (inferred from file names), obtained from a patient given nivolumab and ipilimumab in sequence. V usage is TRBV28 and J usage is TRBJ2-7, with 8 nucleotides matching TRBD1. The receptor was derived from a human donor with melanoma. The CDR3 DNA reads as TGTGCCAGCAAGCGGACAGGGGAGCAGTACTTC. Protein: CASKRTGEQYF.